This TCR beta chain emerged from a study of OX40 agonist ivuxolimab in advanced cancers. As for the study in general: An agonistic human IgG2 monoclonal antibody against OX40 (CD134) was given. The diagnoses of dose-escalation patients were hepatocellular carcinoma, melanoma, renal cell or head and neck cancer. Having had anti-PD-1, anti-PD-L1 or anti-CTLA-4 therapy before was allowed, and roughly 40% had some.

Germline values: CDR1 SEHNR, CDR2 FQNEAQ (reference sequence). The ends were cut back, 5 bases at V and 10 bases at J, with 14 bases in the middle. CDR3 length: 12 amino acids. Profiled with immunoSEQ multiplex PCR; TCRdb holds only in-frame clones, not every one. The top ten clones hold around 5% of a sample with 100,000 or so clones, roughly 80% of them seen once. Material: CD4+ or CD8+ T cells sorted from blood, obtained in a trial of the OX40 agonist ivuxolimab. This receptor was obtained from an adult with an advanced solid tumor such as melanoma, head and neck, liver or kidney cancer. The chain joins TRBV7-9 to TRBJ2-5; D possibly corresponds to TRBD2 (6 bases). The CDR3 region is CASSLLGGDQYF. The CDR3, as DNA: TGTGCCAGCAGCCTCCTGGGAGGCGACCAGTACTTC.